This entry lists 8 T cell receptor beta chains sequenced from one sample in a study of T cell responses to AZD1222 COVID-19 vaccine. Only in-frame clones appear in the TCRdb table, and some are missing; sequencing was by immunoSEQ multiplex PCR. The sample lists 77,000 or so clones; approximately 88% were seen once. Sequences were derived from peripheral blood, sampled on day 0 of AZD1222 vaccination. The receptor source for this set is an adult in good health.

The CDR3 reads CASSRPGQGANNSPLHF. The DNA for the CDR3 is TGTGCCAGCAGTCGTCCGGGACAAGGGGCAAATAATTCACCCCTCCACTTT. The gene calls are TRBV6-6 and TRBJ1-6; a possible D gene is TRBD1 (6 bases). Germline V gene data show CDR1 as MNHNY and CDR2 as SVGAGI (reference sequence). The CDR3 extends over 17 amino acids. V gave up 5 bases and J gave up 5 bases, with 19 bases separating them.

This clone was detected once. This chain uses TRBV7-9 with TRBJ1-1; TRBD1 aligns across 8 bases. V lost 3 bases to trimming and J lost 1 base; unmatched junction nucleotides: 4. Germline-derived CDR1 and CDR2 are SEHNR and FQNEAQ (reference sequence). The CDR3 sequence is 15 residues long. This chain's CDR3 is CASSFPGQGNTEAFF. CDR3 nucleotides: TGTGCCAGCAGCTTCCCCGGACAGGGGAACACTGAAGCTTTCTTT.

For the CDR3, the DNA is TGTGCCTGGAGCGTGATGGGGGCTGAAGCTTTCTTT. Amino acids: CAWSVMGAEAFF. V gene TRBV30 combines with J gene TRBJ1-1, with D possibly being TRBD1 (5 bases). This CDR3 has 12 residues. The germline V gene encodes CDR1 GTSNPN and CDR2 SVGIG (reference sequence). The V end was cut by 3 bases, the J end by 6 bases, with 11 bases between.

CDR3 in amino acids: CASSLDTGNLNYGYTF. CDR3 DNA sequence: TGTGCCAGCAGCTTGGACACAGGGAATTTAAACTATGGCTACACCTTC. V gene TRBV5-6 combines with J gene TRBJ1-2, with D possibly matching TRBD1 (6 bases). Trimming removed 0 bases from V and 2 bases from J, with 14 bases in between. CDR1 SGHDT and CDR2 YYEEEE come from the germline V gene. This CDR3 has 16 residues.

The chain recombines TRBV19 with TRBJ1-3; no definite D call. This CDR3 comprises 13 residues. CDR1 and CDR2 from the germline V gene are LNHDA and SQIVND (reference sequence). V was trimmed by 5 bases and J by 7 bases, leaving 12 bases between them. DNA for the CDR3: TGTGCCAGTAGTCGGCATGGTAGGAACACCATATATTTT. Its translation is CASSRHGRNTIYF. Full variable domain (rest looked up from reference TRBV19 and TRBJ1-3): DGGITQSPKYLFRKEGQNVTLSCEQNLNHDAMYWYRQDPGQGLRLIYYSQIVNDFQKGDIAEGYSVSREKKESFPLTVTSAQKNPTAFYLCASSRHGRNTIYFGEGSWLTVV.

CDR3 residues: CASSSPTSGRFGYEQYF. For the CDR3, the DNA is TGTGCCAGCAGTTCACCGACTAGCGGGAGGTTCGGTTACGAGCAGTACTTC. The chain couples TRBV28 to TRBJ2-7, with 13 nucleotides matching TRBD2. CDR1 and CDR2 from the germline V gene are MDHEN and SYDVKM. This CDR3 has 17 residues. J gave up 4 bases and V 4 bases, and 10 bases lay outside the gene matches.

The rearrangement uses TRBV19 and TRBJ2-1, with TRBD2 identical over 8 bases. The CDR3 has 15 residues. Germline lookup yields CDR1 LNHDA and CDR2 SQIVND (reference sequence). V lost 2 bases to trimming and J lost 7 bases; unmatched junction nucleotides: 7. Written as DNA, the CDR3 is TGTGCCAGTAGTATAACGAGCGGGAGTATAAATGAGCAGTTCTTC. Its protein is CASSITSGSINEQFF.

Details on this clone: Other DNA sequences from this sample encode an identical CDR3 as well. In nucleotides, the CDR3 is TGTGCCAGCAGCCCGGGACAGGGGGGATCACCCCTCCACTTT. Its translation is CASSPGQGGSPLHF. The chain combines TRBV3-1 (or the pseudogene TRBV3-2) with TRBJ1-6, with 11 bases matching TRBD1. The CDR3 runs 14 residues. The junction had 3 bases not matched to a gene; V was cut back by 4 bases and J by 10 bases. The germline CDR1 and CDR2 sequences are LGHDT and YNNKEL (reference sequence).